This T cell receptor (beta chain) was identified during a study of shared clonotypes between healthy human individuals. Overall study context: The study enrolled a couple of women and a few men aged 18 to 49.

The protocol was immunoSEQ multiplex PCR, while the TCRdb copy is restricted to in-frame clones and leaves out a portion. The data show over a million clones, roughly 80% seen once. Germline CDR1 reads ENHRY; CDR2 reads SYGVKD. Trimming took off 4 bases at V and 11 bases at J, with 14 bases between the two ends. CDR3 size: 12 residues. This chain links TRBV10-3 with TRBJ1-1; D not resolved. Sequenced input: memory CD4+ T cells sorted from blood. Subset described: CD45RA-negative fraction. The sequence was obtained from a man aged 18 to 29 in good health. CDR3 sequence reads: CAISVSAGSAFF. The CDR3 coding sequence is TGTGCCATCAGTGTCTCGGCGGGCTCGGCTTTCTTT.